This entry features one T cell receptor beta chain sequence. J lost 0 bases, V lost 4 bases, and 6 bases had no gene match. The CDR3 runs 16 residues. Per the germline V gene, CDR1 is SGHDN and CDR2 is FVKESK. The data originate from a study of blood T cell repertoires in COVID-19. On the study more broadly: T cells, B-cell-depleted T cells, or PBMCs provided the cDNA or gDNA that served as material.

In the authors' methods: Estimation of nucleated cell counts relied on the amplification of reference gene primers. TCRdb keeps only in-frame clones here, not all; method: immunoSEQ multiplex PCR. V and J calls plus clone size are reproduced from that table; the DNA served to infer D and trimming. The sample lists more than 150,000 clones, approximately 90% occurring once. Sequencing input: peripheral blood. This clonotype was obtained from a man between 18 and 35 years old with acute or convalescent COVID-19. This rearrangement joins TRBV14 to TRBJ1-3; 7 bases match TRBD1. Written as DNA, the CDR3 is TGTGCCAGCAGCCCATTGGACAGGCACTCTGGAAACACCATATATTTT. Residues: CASSPLDRHSGNTIYF.